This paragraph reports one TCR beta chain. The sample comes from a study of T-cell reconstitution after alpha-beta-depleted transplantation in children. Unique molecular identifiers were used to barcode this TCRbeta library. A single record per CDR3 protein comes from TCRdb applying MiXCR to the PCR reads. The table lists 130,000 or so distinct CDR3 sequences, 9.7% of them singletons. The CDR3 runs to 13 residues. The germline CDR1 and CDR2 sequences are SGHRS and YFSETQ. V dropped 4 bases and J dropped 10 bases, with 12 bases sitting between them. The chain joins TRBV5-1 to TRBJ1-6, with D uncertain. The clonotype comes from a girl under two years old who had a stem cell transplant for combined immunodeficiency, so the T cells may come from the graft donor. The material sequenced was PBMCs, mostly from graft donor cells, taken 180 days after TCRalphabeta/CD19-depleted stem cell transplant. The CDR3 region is CASSITGRSPLHF. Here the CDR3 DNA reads TGCGCCAGCAGCATTACGGGCCGGTCACCCCTCCACTTT.